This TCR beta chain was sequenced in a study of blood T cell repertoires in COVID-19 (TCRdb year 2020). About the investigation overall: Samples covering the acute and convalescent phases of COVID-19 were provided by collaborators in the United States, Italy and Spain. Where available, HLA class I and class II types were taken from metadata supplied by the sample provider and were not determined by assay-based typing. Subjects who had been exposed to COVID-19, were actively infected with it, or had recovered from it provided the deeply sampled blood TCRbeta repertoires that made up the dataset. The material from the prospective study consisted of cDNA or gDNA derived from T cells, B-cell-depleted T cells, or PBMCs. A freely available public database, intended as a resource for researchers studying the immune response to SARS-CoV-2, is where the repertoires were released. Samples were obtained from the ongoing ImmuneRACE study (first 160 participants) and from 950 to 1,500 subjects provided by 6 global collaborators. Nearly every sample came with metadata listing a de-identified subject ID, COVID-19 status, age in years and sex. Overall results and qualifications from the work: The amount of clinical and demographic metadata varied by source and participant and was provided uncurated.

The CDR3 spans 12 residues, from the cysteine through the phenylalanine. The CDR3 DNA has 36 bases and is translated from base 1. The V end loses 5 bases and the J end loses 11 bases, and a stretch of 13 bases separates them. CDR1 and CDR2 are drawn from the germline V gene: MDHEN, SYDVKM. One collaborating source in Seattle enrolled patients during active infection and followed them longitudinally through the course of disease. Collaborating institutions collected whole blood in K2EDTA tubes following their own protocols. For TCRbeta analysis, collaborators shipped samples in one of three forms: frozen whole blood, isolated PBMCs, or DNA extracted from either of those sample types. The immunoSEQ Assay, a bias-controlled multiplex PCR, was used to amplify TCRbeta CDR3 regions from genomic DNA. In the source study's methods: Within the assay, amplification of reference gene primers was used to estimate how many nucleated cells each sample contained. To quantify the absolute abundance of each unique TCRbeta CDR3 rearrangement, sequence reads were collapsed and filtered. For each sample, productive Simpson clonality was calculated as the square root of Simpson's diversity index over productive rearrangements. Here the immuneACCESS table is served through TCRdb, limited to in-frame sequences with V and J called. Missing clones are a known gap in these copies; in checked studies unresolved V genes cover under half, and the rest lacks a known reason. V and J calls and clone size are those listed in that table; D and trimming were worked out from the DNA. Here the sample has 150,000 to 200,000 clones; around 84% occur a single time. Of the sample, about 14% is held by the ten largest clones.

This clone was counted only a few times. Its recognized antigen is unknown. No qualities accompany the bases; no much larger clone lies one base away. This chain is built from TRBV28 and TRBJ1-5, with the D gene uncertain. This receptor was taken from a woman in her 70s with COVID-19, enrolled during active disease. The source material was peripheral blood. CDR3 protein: CASSRTGLTQHF. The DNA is TGTGCCAGCAGTCGGACGGGATTGACCCAGCATTTT.